Listed here is a single TCR beta chain. This sample is drawn from a study of OX40 agonist ivuxolimab in advanced cancers. Repertoires were generated with immunoSEQ multiplex PCR, while TCRdb's copy carries only in-frame clones and drops some. The data show 30,000 or so clones, roughly four fifths seen once. Material: CD4+ or CD8+ T cells sorted from blood, obtained in a trial of the OX40 agonist ivuxolimab. The clonotype originates from an adult with an advanced solid tumor such as melanoma, head and neck, liver or kidney cancer.

This CDR3 is CASSLREGNFDETQYF. The CDR3 coding sequence is TGTGCCAGCAGTTTACGCGAAGGGAATTTTGACGAGACCCAGTACTTC. The J gene is TRBJ2-5, the V gene TRBV28; D call uncertain. The CDR3 length is 16 residues. Trimming removed 2 bases from V and 5 bases from J, with 18 bases in between. Germline assignment: CDR1 MDHEN and CDR2 SYDVKM.